This T cell receptor (beta chain) was obtained from a study of T-cell memory formation after mild COVID-19. This clonotype has just a few counts. V gave up 5 bases and J gave up 4 bases, with 9 bases separating them. The CDR3 runs 11 residues. From germline, CDR1 is DFQATT and CDR2 SNEGSKA (reference sequence). From the 5' RACE reads, TCRdb called clonotypes with MiXCR, one entry per CDR3 protein. The sample includes 350,000 to 450,000 distinct CDR3 sequences, approximately 15% of them seen just once. The sequenced sample consisted of PBMCs or a T cell subset sorted from them (not recorded which). V gene TRBV20-1 combines with J gene TRBJ2-7; D unresolved. The origin of this receptor is a man between 18 and 29 years old who had mild COVID-19 (a few samples of this study predate the infection). Cell type and time point are not known. The chain's CDR3 is CSAGHSYEQYF. CDR3 DNA sequence: TGCAGTGCTGGCCACAGTTACGAGCAGTACTTC.